These 17 T cell receptor beta chains were sequenced from one sample in a study of cytomegalovirus exposure and HLA in healthy donors. PCR used 60 Vbeta primers and 13 Jbeta primers. TCRdb's copy holds only in-frame clones and misses some; the assay was immunoSEQ multiplex PCR. The sample carries roughly 86,000 clones, 50% to 75% recorded once. The source material was PBMCs. Receptors were obtained from a man aged 25-45 years in good health and CMV-seronegative.

The J gene is TRBJ2-7, the V gene TRBV11-2; TRBD1 is a possible D gene (7 bases). From germline, CDR1 is SGHAT and CDR2 FQNNGV. V shed 1 base and J shed 1 base, with 14 bases lying between them. The CDR3 runs to 16 residues. The CDR3 sequence is CASSLASQGGSYEQYF. Written as DNA, the CDR3 is TGTGCCAGCAGCTTAGCTTCTCAGGGGGGTTCCTACGAGCAGTACTTC.

This clone appeared a few times. The chain carries TRBV6-5 and TRBJ2-7; 10 positions match TRBD2. The J segment lost 3 bases and the V segment lost 5 bases, leaving 4 bases of the junction unmatched. The CDR3 runs 14 residues. Looked up from germline, CDR1 is MNHEY and CDR2 is SVGAGI. In DNA, the CDR3 is TGTGCCAGCAGTCGACTAGCGGGCAACTACGAGCAGTACTTC. Protein product: CASSRLAGNYEQYF.

The chain is built from TRBV5-1 and TRBJ2-1, with D perhaps TRBD2 (5 bases). The CDR3 is 15 amino acids. Deletions cut 3 bases from V and 10 bases from J, with 20 bases between. In germline, CDR1 is SGHRS, CDR2 YFSETQ. The CDR3 DNA reads TGCGCCAGCAGCTCATCCGGACTCCCGGGCGTCGAGCAGTTCTTC. It yields the protein CASSSSGLPGVEQFF. The variable domain in full, with the rest retrieved from reference TRBV5-1 and TRBJ2-1, is KAGVTQTPRYLIKTRGQQVTLSCSPISGHRSVSWYQQTPGQGLQFLFEYFSETQRNKGNFPGRFSGRQFSNSRSEMNVSTLELGDSALYLCASSSSGLPGVEQFFGPGTRLTVL.

The chain joins TRBV7-9 to TRBJ2-7, with TRBD1 matching over 8 bases. Germline values: CDR1 SEHNR, CDR2 FQNEAQ (reference sequence). The CDR3 is made up of 15 amino acids. V shed 5 bases, J shed 4 bases, and the junction held 10 bases outside the gene matches. This CDR3 is CASSRPGQVVYEQYF. The CDR3 DNA follows: TGTGCCAGCAGCCGACCGGGACAGGTAGTTTACGAGCAGTACTTC.

The rearrangement links TRBV6-4 to TRBJ1-1; a weak D match, TRBD1 (5 bases). The CDR3 is made up of 13 amino acids. Between the trimmed V and J ends, which lost 6 bases and 1 base, there was a span of 9 bases. Germline lookup yields CDR1 MRHNA and CDR2 SNTAGT. The CDR3 protein is CASRADRNTEAFF. The CDR3 coding sequence is TGTGCCAGCAGAGCTGACAGGAACACTGAAGCTTTCTTT.

A few counts support this clone. This sequence joins TRBV9 and TRBJ2-6; tentatively, D is TRBD2 (6 bases). Germline V lookup: CDR1 SGDLS, CDR2 YYNGEE. The CDR3 contains 16 residues. With 2 bases removed from V and 0 bases from J, the gap between germline ends came to 9 bases. CDR3 coding DNA: TGTGCCAGCAGCGTCGGAGGGAACTCTGGGGCCAACGTCCTGACTTTC. Its translation is CASSVGGNSGANVLTF.

The chain links TRBV6-1 to TRBJ2-1, with a tentative D call TRBD2 (6 bases). Trimming shortened V by 6 bases and J by 6 bases, and 12 bases separated the two germline ends. The CDR3 is 13 amino acids. The V gene's germline CDR1 is MNHNS and CDR2 SASEGT. The CDR3 DNA reads as TGTGCCAGCAGCCGCGGGGAACGCAATGAGCAGTTCTTC. This gives the protein CASSRGERNEQFF.

This clone was seen a handful of times. This sample includes further DNA sequences coding for the same CDR3. The genes are TRBV9 and TRBJ1-2; D gene unclear. Germline V gives CDR1 SGDLS, CDR2 YYNGEE. Trimming shortened V by 0 bases and J by 1 base, and 4 bases separated the two germline ends. The CDR3 length is 13 residues. The CDR3 loop reads CASSVDSNYGYTF. DNA of the CDR3: TGTGCCAGCAGCGTAGACAGTAACTATGGCTACACCTTC.

This chain connects TRBV13 to TRBJ2-5; maybe TRBD1 (5 bases). The assigned J gene may be wrong: the sequence end matches TRBJ2-7 better. The CDR3 is 15 amino acids. Germline lookup yields CDR1 PRHDT and CDR2 FYEKMQ (reference sequence). The CDR3 nucleotides are TGTGCCAGCAGCTTCCGACAGCGTACCTCCTACGAGCAGTACTTC. This translates into CASSFRQRTSYEQYF.

The genes are TRBV5-1 and TRBJ2-7, with TRBD2 as a possible D gene (6 bases). This CDR3 is built from 15 residues. The germline V gene encodes CDR1 SGHRS and CDR2 YFSETQ. Trimming shortened V by 4 bases and J by 4 bases, and 18 bases separated the two germline ends. The CDR3 region is CASSRRDSGGYEQYF. Here the CDR3 DNA reads TGCGCCAGCAGCCGCCGGGACTCGGGTGGATACGAGCAGTACTTC.

The chain joins TRBV6-1 to TRBJ2-6; no reliable D call. Germline CDR1 is MNHNS and CDR2 is SASEGT. This CDR3 has 16 residues. The V gene lost 2 bases and the J gene lost 6 bases, with 14 bases spanning the gap. CDR3 nucleotide sequence: TGTGCCAGCAGTGAACATGGGCAGGTGTTGGCCAACGTCCTGACTTTC. As protein: CASSEHGQVLANVLTF.

This clone was picked up a small number of times. V gene TRBV7-8 combines with J gene TRBJ1-1; TRBD1 aligns across 7 bases. Germline loops: CDR1 SGHVS, CDR2 FQNEAQ. Trimming cost V 8 bases and J 1 base; bases outside gene matches: 4. This CDR3 is 13 amino acids long. CDR3 DNA: TGTGCCAGCTCGGGACAGCCGAACACTGAAGCTTTCTTT. It is translated as CASSGQPNTEAFF.

J is TRBJ2-7 and V is TRBV6-5; 7 positions match TRBD2. The CDR3 extends over 14 amino acids. Germline trimming cut 2 bases from V and 6 bases from J; bases unmatched to any gene: 7. The V gene's germline CDR1 is MNHEY and CDR2 SVGAGI. In DNA, the CDR3 is TGTGCCAGCAGTTACCTACCGCGGGGGTTCGAGCAGTACTTC. Translation gives CASSYLPRGFEQYF.

This chain uses TRBV27 with TRBJ2-3; D not resolved. Trimming pared 1 base from V and 3 bases from J, leaving 8 bases between. There are 14 residues in the CDR3. Per germline, CDR1 MNHEY and CDR2 SMNVEV (reference sequence). CDR3 DNA: TGTGCCAGCAGTTTATTTGCTAGAACAGATACGCAGTATTTT. Its protein is CASSLFARTDTQYF.

The chain joins TRBV18 to TRBJ1-1; D uncertain. The CDR3 has 15 residues. The V gene's germline CDR1 is KGHSH and CDR2 LQKENI. V was clipped by 2 bases and J by 3 bases, with 13 bases between them. Here the CDR3 reads CASSPSPISDTEAFF. CDR3 nucleotides: TGTGCCAGCTCACCATCCCCCATTTCAGACACTGAAGCTTTCTTT.

In this sample, this clone turned up a few times. The chain is built from TRBV6-5 and TRBJ2-5, with unresolved D. Germline CDR1 reads MNHEY; CDR2 reads SVGAGI. V dropped 2 bases and J dropped 5 bases, with 9 bases sitting between them. The CDR3 extends over 13 amino acids. The CDR3 loop is CASSYGVGETQYF. The CDR3 DNA reads TGTGCCAGCAGTTACGGAGTCGGTGAGACCCAGTACTTC.

The chain couples TRBV18 to TRBJ2-3, with D perhaps matching TRBD2 (7 bases). Germline V gene sequence: CDR1 KGHSH, CDR2 LQKENI. Trimming cost V 2 bases and J 1 base, with 13 bases left between them. This CDR3 is 16 amino acids long. CDR3 sequence: CASSPMGGRRTDTQYF. The CDR3 bases are TGTGCCAGCTCACCAATGGGGGGGCGACGCACAGATACGCAGTATTTT.